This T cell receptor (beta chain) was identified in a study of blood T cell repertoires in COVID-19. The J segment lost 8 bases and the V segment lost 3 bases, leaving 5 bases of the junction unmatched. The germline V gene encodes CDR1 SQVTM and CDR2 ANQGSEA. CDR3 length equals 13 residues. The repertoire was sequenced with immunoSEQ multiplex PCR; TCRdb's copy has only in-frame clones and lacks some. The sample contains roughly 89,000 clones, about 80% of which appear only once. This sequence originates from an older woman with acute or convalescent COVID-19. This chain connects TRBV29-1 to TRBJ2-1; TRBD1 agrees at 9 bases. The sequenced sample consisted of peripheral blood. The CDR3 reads CSVEGQGVHEQFF. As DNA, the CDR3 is TGCAGCGTTGAGGGACAGGGTGTCCATGAGCAGTTCTTC.